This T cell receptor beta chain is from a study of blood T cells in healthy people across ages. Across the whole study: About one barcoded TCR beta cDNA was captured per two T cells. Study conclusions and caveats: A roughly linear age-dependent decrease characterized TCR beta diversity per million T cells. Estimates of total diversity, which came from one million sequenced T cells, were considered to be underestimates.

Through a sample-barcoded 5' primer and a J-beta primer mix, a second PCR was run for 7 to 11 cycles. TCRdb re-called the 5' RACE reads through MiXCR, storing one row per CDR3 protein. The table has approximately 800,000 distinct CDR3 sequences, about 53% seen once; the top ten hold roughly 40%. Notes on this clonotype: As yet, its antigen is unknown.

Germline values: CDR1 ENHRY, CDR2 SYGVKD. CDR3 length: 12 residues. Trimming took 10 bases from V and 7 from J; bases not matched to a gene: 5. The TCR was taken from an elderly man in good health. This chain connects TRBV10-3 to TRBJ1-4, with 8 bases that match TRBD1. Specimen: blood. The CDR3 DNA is TGTGCCACAACAGGGGGAGGTGAAAAACTGTTTTTT. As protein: CATTGGGEKLFF.